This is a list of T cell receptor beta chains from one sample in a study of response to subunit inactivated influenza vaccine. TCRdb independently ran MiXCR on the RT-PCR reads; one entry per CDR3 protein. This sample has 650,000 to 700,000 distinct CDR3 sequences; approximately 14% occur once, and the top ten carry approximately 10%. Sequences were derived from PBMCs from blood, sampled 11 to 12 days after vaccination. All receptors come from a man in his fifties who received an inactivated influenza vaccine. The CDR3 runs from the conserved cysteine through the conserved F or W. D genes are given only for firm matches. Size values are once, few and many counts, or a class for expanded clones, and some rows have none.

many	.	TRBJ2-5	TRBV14	CASSQDPGSRKTQYF	TGTGCCAGCAGCCAAGATCCCGGGAGTCGAAAGACCCAGTACTTC
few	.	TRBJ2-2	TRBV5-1	CASSLTPGVTGELFF	TGCGCCAGCAGCTTGACTCCTGGGGTTACCGGGGAGCTGTTTTTT
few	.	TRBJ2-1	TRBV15	CATSEVRVGDNEQFF	TGTGCCACCAGTGAGGTCAGGGTGGGGGATAATGAGCAGTTCTTC
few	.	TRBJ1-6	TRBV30	CAWSVPGVSPLHF	TGTGCCTGGAGTGTACCTGGTGTTTCACCCCTCCACTTT
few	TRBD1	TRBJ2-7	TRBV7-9	CASSFHGTGFEEQYF	TGTGCCAGCAGCTTCCATGGGACAGGTTTCGAAGAGCAGTACTTC
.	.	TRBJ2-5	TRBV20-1	CSALGLLYQETQYF	TGCAGTGCCCTGGGACTGCTGTACCAAGAGACCCAGTACTTC
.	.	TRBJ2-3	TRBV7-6	CASSPRKSTDTQYF	TGTGCCAGCAGCCCAAGGAAGAGCACAGATACGCAGTATTTT
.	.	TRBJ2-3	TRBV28	CASSPGSVPDTQYF	TGTGCCAGCAGTCCCGGGTCCGTCCCAGATACGCAGTATTTT
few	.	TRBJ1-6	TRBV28	CASSFRVSNSPLHF	TGTGCCAGCAGCTTCCGGGTCTCTAATTCACCCCTCCACTTT
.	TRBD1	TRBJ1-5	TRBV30	CAWSVGGTGGGQPQHF	TGTGCCTGGAGTGTAGGAGGGACAGGGGGTGGCCAGCCCCAGCATTTT
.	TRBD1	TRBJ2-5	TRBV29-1	CSVGQGPWETQYF	TGCAGCGTGGGACAGGGTCCATGGGAGACCCAGTACTTC
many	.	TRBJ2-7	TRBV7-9	CASSPLSGEQYF	TGTGCCAGCAGCCCGCTCTCCGGCGAGCAGTACTTC
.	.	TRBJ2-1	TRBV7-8	CASSLAASWSYNEQFF	TGTGCCAGCAGCTTAGCGGCTAGCTGGTCCTACAATGAGCAGTTCTTC
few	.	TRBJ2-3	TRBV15	CATGTGPKADTQYF	TGTGCCACCGGGACGGGCCCAAAGGCAGATACGCAGTATTTT
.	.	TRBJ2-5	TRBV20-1	CSAKRWAGGGGRETQYF	TGCAGTGCTAAGAGATGGGCAGGGGGAGGTGGACGGGAGACCCAGTACTTC
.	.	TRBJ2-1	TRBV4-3	CASSQDRYSTGEQFF	TGCGCCAGCAGCCAAGATAGGTACAGTACAGGTGAGCAGTTCTTC
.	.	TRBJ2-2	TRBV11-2	CASSLEASTGELFF	TGTGCCAGCAGCTTAGAGGCGTCTACTGGGGAGCTGTTTTTT
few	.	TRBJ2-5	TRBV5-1	CASSLGTSGRQGTQYF	TGCGCCAGCAGCTTGGGTACTAGCGGTCGACAGGGGACCCAGTACTTC
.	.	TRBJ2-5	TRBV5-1	CASSLGRAPETQYF	TGCGCCAGCAGCTTGGGGAGGGCCCCAGAGACCCAGTACTTC
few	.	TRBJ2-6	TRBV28	CASSFGRLQVSPGANVLTF	TGTGCCAGCAGTTTTGGCAGGCTCCAAGTCAGCCCTGGGGCCAACGTCCTGACTTTC
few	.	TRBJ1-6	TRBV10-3	CATKAKAGGGDNSPLHF	TGTGCCACTAAGGCCAAAGCTGGAGGAGGGGATAATTCACCCCTCCACTTT
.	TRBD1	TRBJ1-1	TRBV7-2	CASSHFLGTGQSTEAFF	TGTGCCAGCAGCCACTTTTTAGGGACAGGACAAAGCACTGAAGCTTTCTTT
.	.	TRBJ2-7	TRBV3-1	CASSQKGVDEQYF	TGTGCCAGCAGCCAAAAGGGGGTCGACGAGCAGTACTTC
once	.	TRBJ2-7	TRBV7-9	CASSPVWGLAEQYF	TGTGCCAGCAGCCCAGTTTGGGGGCTGGCCGAGCAGTACTTC
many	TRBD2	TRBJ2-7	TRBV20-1	CSARQRELQYF	TGCAGTGCTAGGCAGCGGGAGTTGCAGTACTTC
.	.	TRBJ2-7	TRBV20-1	CSALQYGPRSEQYF	TGCAGTGCACTGCAATACGGCCCTAGGAGCGAGCAGTACTTC
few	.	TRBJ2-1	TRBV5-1	CASSLVGEGSYNEQFF	TGCGCCAGCAGCTTGGTGGGGGAAGGCTCCTACAATGAGCAGTTCTTC
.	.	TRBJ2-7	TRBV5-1	CASSLVGQAYEQYF	TGCGCCAGCAGCTTGGTGGGACAAGCCTACGAGCAGTACTTC
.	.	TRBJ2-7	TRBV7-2	CASSSTDSYEQYF	TGTGCCAGCAGCTCGACCGACAGCTACGAGCAGTACTTC
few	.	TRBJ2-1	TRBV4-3	CASSQDLQTDNEQFF	TGCGCCAGCAGCCAAGATCTTCAGACGGACAATGAGCAGTTCTTC
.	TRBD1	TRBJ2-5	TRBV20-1	CSAIGRGSGKTQYF	TGCAGTGCTATCGGCAGGGGGTCGGGAAAGACCCAGTACTTC
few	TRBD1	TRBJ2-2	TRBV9	CASSVGGQGTGELFF	TGTGCCAGCAGCGTAGGGGGACAGGGTACCGGGGAGCTGTTTTTT
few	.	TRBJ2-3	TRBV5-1	CASRSVGRLDTQYF	TGCGCCAGCAGAAGTGTGGGGCGCCTAGATACGCAGTATTTT
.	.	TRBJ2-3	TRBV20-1	CSARDRGRTPDTQYF	TGCAGTGCTAGAGATAGGGGTAGAACCCCGGATACGCAGTATTTT
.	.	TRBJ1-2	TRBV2	CASSEAGNFNYGYTF	TGTGCCAGCAGTGAAGCTGGCAATTTTAACTATGGCTACACCTTC
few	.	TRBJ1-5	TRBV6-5	CASSYPPGVGQPQHF	TGTGCCAGCAGTTACCCACCAGGGGTGGGTCAGCCCCAGCATTTT
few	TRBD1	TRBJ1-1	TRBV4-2	CASSQEDRGSEAFF	TGTGCCAGCAGCCAGGAGGACAGGGGGAGTGAAGCTTTCTTT
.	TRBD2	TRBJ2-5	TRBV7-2	CASSSGIAGRETQYF	TGTGCCAGCAGCTCCGGAATAGCGGGGAGAGAGACCCAGTACTTC
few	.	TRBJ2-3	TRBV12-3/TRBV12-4	CASSPDSTSTDTQYF	TGTGCCAGCAGCCCGGACAGTACTAGCACAGATACGCAGTATTTT
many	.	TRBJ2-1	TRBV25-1	CASSDIGDEQFF	TGTGCCAGCAGTGACATAGGCGATGAGCAGTTCTTC
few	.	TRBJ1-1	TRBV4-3	CASSQGQHTNTEAFF	TGCGCCAGCAGCCAAGGCCAGCACACGAACACTGAAGCTTTCTTT
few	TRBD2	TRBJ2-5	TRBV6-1	CASSATSGGQETQYF	TGTGCCAGCAGTGCTACTAGCGGGGGACAAGAGACCCAGTACTTC
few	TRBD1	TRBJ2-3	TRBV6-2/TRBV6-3	CASRKTGRADTQYF	TGTGCCAGCAGGAAGACAGGGAGAGCAGATACGCAGTATTTT
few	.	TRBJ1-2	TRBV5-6	CASSLAVYGYTF	TGTGCCAGCAGCTTGGCAGTCTATGGCTACACCTTC